This passage covers 17 T cell receptor beta chains from one sample sequenced in a study of blood T cell repertoires in COVID-19. Sequencing was performed with immunoSEQ multiplex PCR; in TCRdb, only in-frame clones are kept and a portion is missing. The sample lists more than 250,000 clones; 70% to 90% were seen once. What was sequenced was peripheral blood. The receptors were sampled from a man aged 18 to 35 who had recovered from COVID-19.

The chain carries TRBV10-3 and TRBJ1-1; 7 nucleotides agree with TRBD1. V dropped 6 bases and J dropped 6; count of bases not matched to a gene: 4. The germline V gene has CDR1 ENHRY and CDR2 SYGVKD. The CDR3 is 12 amino acids. CDR3 amino acids: CAIRDRWAEAFF. CDR3 nucleotides: TGTGCCATCAGGGACAGGTGGGCTGAAGCTTTCTTT.

The CDR3, as DNA: TGTGCCAGCAGTCAAACAGACACCCTCCTCAATTCACCCCTCCACTTT. Translated: CASSQTDTLLNSPLHF. This chain connects TRBV6-2 or TRBV6-3 to TRBJ1-6, with no clear D. V gave up 5 bases and J gave up 7 bases, with 18 bases separating them. Germline assignment: CDR1 MNHEY and CDR2 SVGEGT. This CDR3 has 16 amino acids.

The J gene is TRBJ1-5, the V gene TRBV6-2 or TRBV6-3; TRBD1 matches 8 bases. There are 15 residues in the CDR3. The V gene's germline CDR1 is MNHEY and CDR2 SVGEGT. After removal of 6 bases from V and 2 bases from J, the junction contained 6 bases not matched to a gene. CDR3 sequence reads: CASRPQGAGNQPQHF. CDR3 coding DNA: TGTGCCAGCAGACCTCAGGGGGCTGGCAATCAGCCCCAGCATTTT.

The V gene is TRBV4-2, the J gene TRBJ2-5; TRBD1 is a possible D gene (6 bases). The V gene lost 1 base and the J gene lost 0 bases, with 9 bases spanning the gap. Per germline, CDR1 LGHNA and CDR2 YNFKEQ. The CDR3 covers 15 residues. DNA for the CDR3: TGTGCCAGCAGCCAAGCCCAGGGGTACCAAGAGACCCAGTACTTC. Its translation is CASSQAQGYQETQYF.

This clone was detected a few times. Additional DNA sequences in this sample encode the identical CDR3. CDR3 protein: CASSENRGSYEQYF. In DNA, the CDR3 is TGCGCCAGCAGTGAAAACAGAGGGTCCTACGAGCAGTACTTC. The chain is built from TRBV10-1 and TRBJ2-7; a possible D gene is TRBD2 (5 bases). Trimming removed 3 bases at V and 1 base at J, with 10 bases between. The CDR3 loop spans 14 amino acids. Germline CDR1 WNHNN, CDR2 SYGVQD (reference sequence).

On this clone itself: Other DNA sequences in the same sample also yield this CDR3. V gene TRBV6-5 combines with J gene TRBJ1-2; 7 nucleotides line up with TRBD1. Per germline, CDR1 MNHEY and CDR2 SVGAGI. The CDR3 has 15 amino acids. The J segment lost 0 bases and the V segment lost 3 bases, leaving 4 bases of the junction unmatched. This CDR3 reads CASSYTTGTNYGYTF. Here the CDR3 DNA reads TGTGCCAGCAGTTATACGACAGGGACTAACTATGGCTACACCTTC.

This clone has a count of ten or more. This chain uses TRBV7-2 with TRBJ1-3; D gene ambiguous. CDR1 is SGHTA, CDR2 FQGNSA, per germline. The CDR3 spans 15 residues. V lost 5 bases to trimming and J lost 4 bases, with 15 bases between them. Written as DNA, the CDR3 is TGTGCCAGCAGCCTGGACCCGGGATCCGGAAACACCATATATTTT. Amino acids: CASSLDPGSGNTIYF. Supplemented by reference TRBV7-2 and TRBJ1-3, the full variable domain reads GAGVSQSPSNKVTEKGKDVELRCDPISGHTALYWYRQSLGQGLEFLIYFQGNSAPDKSGLPSDRFSAERTGGSVSTLTIQRTQQEDSAVYLCASSLDPGSGNTIYFGEGSWLTVV.

The chain is built from TRBV15 and TRBJ2-5, with 7 bases that match TRBD1. Trimming removed 4 bases from V and 4 bases from J; junction bases left unmatched: 12. This CDR3 has 16 amino acids. The germline gives CDR1 LNHNV, CDR2 YYDKDF (reference sequence). The DNA for the CDR3 is TGTGCCACCAGCACTGCGACAGGGTGGGTGGGAGAGACCCAGTACTTC. It codes for CATSTATGWVGETQYF.

A single count supports this clone. The CDR3 nucleotides read TGCGCCAGCAGCCAAAGAAGTAGCGGAAACACTGAAGCTTTCTTT. It is translated as CASSQRSSGNTEAFF. The chain couples TRBV4-1 to TRBJ1-1; D call uncertain. Germline V CDR1 and CDR2: MGHRA, YSYEKL. V lost 2 bases, J lost 2 bases, and 12 bases lay in between. This CDR3 has 15 residues.

V and J are TRBV15 and TRBJ2-2, with D possibly being TRBD1 (6 bases). The CDR3 sequence is 14 residues long. V lost 3 bases and J lost 6, with 11 bases in between. Germline CDR1 reads LNHNV; CDR2 reads YYDKDF (reference sequence). The CDR3 sequence is CATSSAGVAGELFF. The CDR3 region has the DNA TGTGCCACCAGCAGTGCAGGGGTGGCCGGGGAGCTGTTTTTT.

The chain couples TRBV5-6 to TRBJ1-1; 9 positions match TRBD1. The CDR3 consists of 15 residues. Trimming removed 3 bases from V and 4 bases from J; junction bases left unmatched: 7. Germline values: CDR1 SGHDT, CDR2 YYEEEE. CDR3 in DNA: TGTGCCAGCAGCTATCTAGACAGGGGGGTCACTGAAGCTTTCTTT. This encodes CASSYLDRGVTEAFF.

This chain joins TRBV3-1 (or the pseudogene TRBV3-2) and TRBJ2-2, with 8 bases matching TRBD1. Trimming removed 0 bases from V and 2 bases from J; junction bases left unmatched: 14. The length of the CDR3 is 20 residues. The germline gives CDR1 LGHDT, CDR2 YNNKEL (reference sequence). The CDR3, as DNA: TGTGCCAGCAGCCAAGATGATTGGACAGGGTTATTTTCTAACACCGGGGAGCTGTTTTTT. Protein sequence: CASSQDDWTGLFSNTGELFF.

The rearrangement joins TRBV4-3 to TRBJ2-1, with D perhaps TRBD2 (6 bases). Trimming took off 1 base at V and 7 bases at J, with 11 bases between the two ends. In germline, CDR1 is LGHNA, CDR2 YSLEER. The CDR3 spans 14 residues. The CDR3, as DNA: TGCGCCAGCAGCCAAGCGGGACTGCCTAATGAGCAGTTCTTC. Translated, it gives CASSQAGLPNEQFF.

V usage is TRBV7-8 and J usage is TRBJ2-3; 11 bases fit TRBD1. V lost 5 bases, J lost 5 bases, and 9 bases stayed unmatched. CDR1 and CDR2 (germline): SGHVS, FQNEAQ. The CDR3 runs 16 residues. The CDR3 region is CASSPPGQGVGDTQYF. In DNA form, the CDR3 reads TGTGCCAGCAGCCCCCCGGGACAGGGGGTGGGAGATACGCAGTATTTT.

This chain links TRBV9 with TRBJ1-1; TRBD1 matches at 10 bases. The V gene's germline CDR1 is SGDLS and CDR2 YYNGEE. The length of the CDR3 is 18 residues. J was trimmed by 0 bases and V by 0 bases; bases with no gene match: 8. CDR3 protein: CASSVAVGQGNLNTEAFF. The CDR3 DNA follows: TGTGCCAGCAGCGTAGCTGTGGGACAGGGGAACCTGAACACTGAAGCTTTCTTT. Complete variable domain (other parts from reference TRBV9 and TRBJ1-1): DSGVTQTPKHLITATGQRVTLRCSPRSGDLSVYWYQQSLDQGLQFLIQYYNGEERAKGNILERFSAQQFPDLHSELNLSSLELGDSALYFCASSVAVGQGNLNTEAFFGQGTRLTVV.

The chain links TRBV4-1 to TRBJ1-1; tentatively, D is TRBD1 (6 bases). Germline V CDR1 and CDR2: MGHRA, YSYEKL. The CDR3 contains 13 residues. The V gene lost 0 bases and the J gene lost 11 bases, with 13 bases spanning the gap. The CDR3, as DNA: TGCGCCAGCAGCCAAGAGCGGGGGGCGAGGGCTTTCTTT. This gives the protein CASSQERGARAFF.

This clone showed up just a few times. The J gene is TRBJ2-1, the V gene TRBV11-2, with a tentative D call TRBD1 (5 bases). Germline CDR1 reads SGHAT; CDR2 reads FQNNGV. CDR3 size: 12 residues. The V and J ends lost 4 bases and 9 bases respectively, with 10 bases between them. CDR3 loop: CASSWATGEQFF. The CDR3 DNA is TGTGCCAGCAGCTGGGCTACAGGTGAGCAGTTCTTC.